This TCR beta chain is from a study of human T cells and chemical hapten exposure. Study as a whole: Diphenylcyclopropenone, dosed weekly to the scalp, was given to patients throughout the roughly 24-week study. Findings and caveats of the study: DPC sensitization left the count of TCRs above 1 in 1000 unchanged. Large CDR3 similarity clusters arose significantly more often from expanded TCRs than from controls.

The CDR3 extends over 15 amino acids. Germline CDR1 SGHTA, CDR2 FQGNSA. With V trimmed by 5 bases and J by 8 bases, 8 bases remained unmatched. Sample time point: patch test 1, 2 weeks after DPC sensitization. Treatment in this sample: therapeutic diphenylcyclopropenone sensitization with weekly scalp DPC. TCRdb processed the RACE reads anew with MiXCR; each CDR3 protein has one entry. The sample lists 90,000 to 120,000 distinct CDR3 sequences; 11% were seen once. On this clonotype: What it binds is not known.

The TCR was taken from a woman aged 40 to 50 with alopecia areata. Some clones in this sample may be carry-over from other donors' samples. The sequencing here drew on whole blood, taken in connection with sensitization to the hapten diphenylcyclopropenone (DPC). The chain links TRBV7-2 to TRBJ2-1, with 11 nucleotides matching TRBD2. CDR3 sequence (DNA): TGTGCCAGCAGCCGTACTAGCGGGGGTGTCTATGAGCAGTTCTTC. Protein: CASSRTSGGVYEQFF.